Listed here are 27 T cell receptor beta chains from one sample, sequenced in a study of T cells in narcolepsy. Assay used: immunoSEQ multiplex PCR; TCRdb lists only in-frame clones, some missing. This sample has tens of thousands of clones, with about four fifths found just once. The sequencing input was CD45RA- memory CD4+ T cells from PBMCs. Source of these receptors: a human donor with narcolepsy.

The rearrangement links TRBV7-2 to TRBJ1-5; no clear D gene. The V end lost 5 bases, the J end lost 0 bases, and 8 bases lay between the germline ends. Germline V gene sequence: CDR1 SGHTA, CDR2 FQGNSA. This CDR3 has 14 residues. The CDR3 loop reads CASSAYGSNQPQHF. The CDR3 DNA sequence: TGTGCCAGCAGCGCGTACGGTAGCAATCAGCCCCAGCATTTT.

V gene TRBV11-2 combines with J gene TRBJ1-3, with D hard to call. This CDR3 is built from 15 residues. Trimming pared 5 bases from V and 0 bases from J, leaving 11 bases between. Per the germline V gene, CDR1 is SGHAT and CDR2 is FQNNGV. CDR3 in DNA: TGTGCCAGCAGCCTAGGACTAGTCTCTGGAAACACCATATATTTT. This encodes CASSLGLVSGNTIYF.

The genes are TRBV6-1 and TRBJ1-6, with TRBD1 as a possible D gene (5 bases). Germline values: CDR1 MNHNS, CDR2 SASEGT. The CDR3 length is 14 residues. Trimming stripped 5 bases from V and 7 bases from J, with 12 bases between. CDR3 nucleotide sequence: TGTGCCAGCAGTACGGGACGGAGAAATTCACCCCTCCACTTT. Protein sequence: CASSTGRRNSPLHF.

The table lists this clone with a count of one. This chain joins TRBV5-6 and TRBJ2-3; 8 nucleotides match TRBD1. V lost 1 base, J lost 4 bases, and 5 bases stayed unmatched. In germline, CDR1 is SGHDT, CDR2 YYEEEE. The CDR3 is made up of 15 amino acids. The CDR3 protein is CASSLKTGVADTQYF. Here the CDR3 DNA reads TGTGCCAGCAGCTTGAAGACAGGGGTGGCAGATACGCAGTATTTT.

CDR3 in DNA: TGCGCCAGCAGACCGGGACAGGGGTTGGAAAACATTCAGTACTTC. Protein sequence: CASRPGQGLENIQYF. The chain recombines TRBV5-1 with TRBJ2-4, with 10 nucleotides matching TRBD1. After removal of 5 bases from V and 5 bases from J, the junction contained 7 bases not matched to a gene. CDR1 is SGHRS, CDR2 YFSETQ, per germline. The length of the CDR3 is 15 residues.

The chain joins TRBV5-6 to TRBJ1-2; unclear D gene. The CDR3 totals 15 residues. Trimming cost V 4 bases and J 0 bases, with 13 bases left between them. Germline V gives CDR1 SGHDT, CDR2 YYEEEE. This CDR3 reads CASSRRDTTNYGYTF. In nucleotides, the CDR3 is TGTGCCAGCAGCCGGCGAGACACCACTAACTATGGCTACACCTTC.

The chain uses TRBV7-3 and TRBJ2-3, with TRBD2 as a possible D gene (5 bases). The CDR3 totals 13 residues. Germline assignment: CDR1 SGHTA and CDR2 FQGTGA. Trimming stripped 5 bases from V and 5 bases from J, with 11 bases between. Here the CDR3 DNA reads TGTGCCAGCAGCGGCGGTCGGGGAGATACGCAGTATTTT. It codes for CASSGGRGDTQYF.

The rearrangement uses TRBV5-8 and TRBJ2-3; a weak D match, TRBD1 (7 bases). The germline V and J ends were trimmed by 0 bases and 0 bases, with 8 bases remaining between them. The germline V gene encodes CDR1 SGHTS and CDR2 YDEGEE. The CDR3 length is 15 residues. The CDR3 region is CASSLAGGSTDTQYF. Written as DNA, the CDR3 is TGTGCCAGCAGCTTGGCAGGGGGGAGCACAGATACGCAGTATTTT.

This clone has just a few counts. The chain couples TRBV12-1 to TRBJ1-4; TRBD1 is the table's D call, not checked against the DNA. TRBV12-1 is classified as a pseudogene. CDR3 length equals 15 residues. The CDR3 bases are TGTGCCAGCAGCTTCCGACAAGCAACTAATGAAAAACTGTTTTTT. This gives the protein CASSFRQATNEKLFF.

The J gene is TRBJ1-5, the V gene TRBV9; 7 positions agree with TRBD1. CDR1 is SGDLS and CDR2 is YYNGEE in the germline V gene. V dropped 4 bases and J dropped 4; count of bases not matched to a gene: 8. The CDR3 has 15 residues. CDR3 DNA: TGTGCCAGCAGCTTAACCGGGACAGATAATCAGCCCCAGCATTTT. Protein product: CASSLTGTDNQPQHF.

This clone was seen more than once but under ten times. The V gene is TRBV2, the J gene TRBJ2-1, with unresolved D. The length of the CDR3 is 17 residues. Germline CDR1 is SNHLY and CDR2 is FYNNEI. V was pared by 2 bases and J by 8 bases, with 22 bases between. This chain's CDR3 is CASSELLRSAKGHEQFF. The CDR3 DNA reads as TGTGCCAGCAGTGAACTTCTTAGGAGCGCGAAGGGCCATGAGCAGTTCTTC.

The chain recombines TRBV4-1 with TRBJ1-3, with D uncertain. Per the germline V gene, CDR1 is MGHRA and CDR2 is YSYEKL. The CDR3 is 15 amino acids. Trimming removed 5 bases from V and 0 bases from J, with 11 bases in between. The CDR3 region is CASSSDLRSGNTIYF. The CDR3 DNA sequence: TGCGCCAGCAGCTCGGACCTACGCTCTGGAAACACCATATATTTT.

The chain combines TRBV28 with TRBJ1-2; the match to TRBD1 covers 10 bases. CDR1 MDHEN and CDR2 SYDVKM come from the germline V gene. The V gene end was trimmed by 6 bases and the J gene end by 1 base; junction bases not matched to a gene: 17. The CDR3 is made up of 19 amino acids. The CDR3 DNA follows: TGTGCCAGCAGACTCCCCGGTTGGACAGGGGGTGTTGGTAACTATGGCTACACCTTC. This gives the protein CASRLPGWTGGVGNYGYTF.

The chain is built from TRBV5-1 and TRBJ2-5; 7 bases are a match to TRBD1. The CDR3 runs 16 residues. V was pared by 0 bases and J by 5 bases, with 10 bases of the junction left unmatched. Germline lookup yields CDR1 SGHRS and CDR2 YFSETQ. CDR3 amino acids: CASSLGQGSVWETQYF. The CDR3 DNA reads as TGCGCCAGCAGCTTGGGACAGGGCTCAGTATGGGAGACCCAGTACTTC.

V and J are TRBV19 and TRBJ1-2; D gene ambiguous. Germline CDR1 is LNHDA and CDR2 is SQIVND (reference sequence). There are 14 residues in the CDR3. V lost 4 bases and J lost 2, with 11 bases in between. The CDR3 reads CASSNGGVNYGYTF. The CDR3 nucleotides are TGTGCCAGTAGTAACGGTGGAGTAAACTATGGCTACACCTTC.

In DNA form, the CDR3 reads TGTGCCAGCTCACCACCGAGGGGGGTGAACACTGAAGCTTTCTTT. Protein: CASSPPRGVNTEAFF. The rearrangement uses TRBV18 and TRBJ1-1; a possible D gene is TRBD1 (6 bases). There are 15 residues in the CDR3. CDR1 KGHSH and CDR2 LQKENI come from the germline V gene. Trimming took off 0 bases at V and 0 bases at J, with 8 bases between the two ends.

CDR3 sequence (DNA): TGTGCCAGCAGTAAGACAGGGGACTCGGTCTATGGCTACACCTTC. This encodes CASSKTGDSVYGYTF. This sequence joins TRBV6-6 and TRBJ1-2; 8 bases align to TRBD1. The V gene's germline CDR1 is MNHNY and CDR2 SVGAGI (reference sequence). The V and J ends lost 5 bases and 4 bases, in that order; junction bases with no gene match: 9. CDR3 length: 15 residues.

V is TRBV21-1 and J is TRBJ1-2. TRBV21-1 is a pseudogene locus. There are 12 residues in the CDR3. The CDR3: CASSPCRGDYTF. CDR3 bases: TGTGCCAGCAGCCCCTGCCGGGGTGACTACACCTTC.

This chain links TRBV7-9 with TRBJ2-3; 10 positions match TRBD2. CDR1 and CDR2 (germline): SEHNR, FQNEAQ (reference sequence). The CDR3 has 16 amino acids. Trimming removed 5 bases from V and 2 bases from J; junction bases left unmatched: 7. The CDR3 loop reads CASSLSSGGLTDTQYF. As DNA, the CDR3 is TGTGCCAGCAGCCTATCTAGCGGGGGACTCACAGATACGCAGTATTTT.

The chain carries TRBV18 and TRBJ2-1, with D unclear. V was pared by 3 bases and J by 14 bases, with 17 bases between. Germline CDR1 is KGHSH and CDR2 is LQKENI. The CDR3 spans 13 residues. The CDR3 DNA is TGTGCCAGCTCACCGACTTCCCACCATTTCGAGTTCTTC. Encoded protein: CASSPTSHHFEFF.

The chain employs TRBV28 and TRBJ2-3, with D possibly TRBD2 on 5 matching bases. This CDR3 contains 15 residues. CDR1 MDHEN and CDR2 SYDVKM come from the germline V gene. Trimming shortened V by 5 bases and J by 0 bases, and 12 bases separated the two germline ends. The chain's CDR3 is CASSRLAKSTDTQYF. In nucleotides, the CDR3 is TGTGCCAGCAGTCGCCTAGCTAAAAGCACAGATACGCAGTATTTT.

CDR3 DNA: TGCGCCAGCAGCTTGGGACAGGGGGCGGCAGATACGCAGTATTTT. As protein: CASSLGQGAADTQYF. This chain connects TRBV5-1 to TRBJ2-3; 10 bases align to TRBD1. The J segment lost 4 bases and the V segment lost 0 bases, leaving 2 bases of the junction unmatched. The CDR3 spans 15 residues. Germline V gives CDR1 SGHRS, CDR2 YFSETQ.

This clone was observed a handful of times. This chain links TRBV6-6 with TRBJ1-1, with D perhaps matching TRBD1 (5 bases). Trimming took off 2 bases at V and 1 base at J, with 8 bases between the two ends. CDR3 length: 14 amino acids. CDR1 is MNHNY and CDR2 is SVGAGI in the germline V gene (reference sequence). The CDR3 loop reads CASSYETENTEAFF. The CDR3 coding sequence is TGTGCCAGCAGTTACGAGACAGAGAACACTGAAGCTTTCTTT.

V is TRBV5-1 and J is TRBJ2-5; possible D gene TRBD2, 5 bases. This CDR3 has 14 residues. With 5 bases removed from V and 4 bases from J, the gap between germline ends came to 15 bases. Germline V gene sequence: CDR1 SGHRS, CDR2 YFSETQ. The CDR3 bases are TGCGCCAGCAGTCCCGGCCGGGGTGGAGAGACCCAGTACTTC. This codes for CASSPGRGGETQYF.

The rearrangement joins TRBV15 to TRBJ2-5; D is tentatively TRBD1 or TRBD2 (5 bases each). This CDR3 comprises 15 residues. Per germline, CDR1 LNHNV and CDR2 YYDKDF (reference sequence). Trimming removed 3 bases at V and 4 bases at J, with 15 bases between. This chain's CDR3 is CATSSPDGTLETQYF. The CDR3 DNA follows: TGTGCCACCAGCAGCCCAGACGGGACCTTAGAGACCCAGTACTTC.

The V gene is TRBV19, the J gene TRBJ1-1; 9 bases are shared with TRBD1. V lost 8 bases and J lost 3; bases outside the gene matches: 7. The CDR3 is made up of 14 amino acids. Germline V gene data show CDR1 as LNHDA and CDR2 as SQIVND (reference sequence). The CDR3 DNA sequence: TGTGCCAGTCAAACAGGGGGCCTTTACACTGAAGCTTTCTTT. It encodes CASQTGGLYTEAFF.

V is TRBV19 and J is TRBJ2-2; D could derive from TRBD1 or TRBD2 (5 bases each). From germline, CDR1 is LNHDA and CDR2 SQIVND (reference sequence). This CDR3 is 16 amino acids long. V was pared by 3 bases and J by 2 bases, with 13 bases between. The CDR3 region has the DNA TGTGCCAGTAGTATTGGGGGAACGGCCAACACCGGGGAGCTGTTTTTT. This sequence encodes CASSIGGTANTGELFF.